Below are 8 T cell receptor beta chains sequenced from a single sample in a study of PD-1 blockade in classical Hodgkin lymphoma. Only in-frame clones appear in the TCRdb table, and some are missing; sequencing was by immunoSEQ multiplex PCR. The sample gives about 30,000 clones, 80% to 95% of which show up once; approximately 3.6% is in the top ten. Sample time point: newly diagnosed, previously untreated cHL patient sample. The specimen sequenced was peripheral blood mononuclear cells (PBMCs). The receptor source for this set is a human donor with classical Hodgkin lymphoma.

The V gene is TRBV5-1, the J gene TRBJ2-1; 7 nucleotides align to TRBD2. The CDR3 is 17 residues long. V dropped 0 bases and J dropped 0; count of bases not matched to a gene: 6. Germline assignment: CDR1 SGHRS and CDR2 YFSETQ. The CDR3 protein is CASSLVASGNSYNEQFF. The DNA for the CDR3 is TGCGCCAGCAGCTTGGTGGCTAGCGGAAACTCCTACAATGAGCAGTTCTTC.

The genes are TRBV11-1 and TRBJ2-3; 8 bases agree with TRBD2. Germline trimming cut 6 bases from V and 2 bases from J; bases unmatched to any gene: 4. CDR3 length: 14 amino acids. The germline V gene has CDR1 SGHAT and CDR2 FQDESV (reference sequence). For the CDR3, the DNA is TGTGCCAGCAGACTAGCGGATTACACAGATACGCAGTATTTT. Amino acids: CASRLADYTDTQYF.

The CDR3 loop is CASSTRGRSTGNTIYF. The CDR3, as DNA: TGTGCCAGCAGTACTCGGGGGCGCAGTACTGGAAACACCATATATTTT. This sequence joins TRBV28 and TRBJ1-3; possibly TRBD1 for D (6 bases). The CDR3 runs 16 residues. The germline V gene encodes CDR1 MDHEN and CDR2 SYDVKM. The germline V and J ends were trimmed by 5 bases and 2 bases, with 16 bases remaining between them.

The chain combines TRBV4-1 with TRBJ2-6; D gene uncertain. Germline V lookup: CDR1 MGHRA, CDR2 YSYEKL. There are 16 residues in the CDR3. V lost 2 bases and J lost 4, with 12 bases in between. CDR3 bases: TGCGCCAGCAGCCAACCCCAACGGACCGGGGCCAACGTCCTGACTTTC. Amino acids: CASSQPQRTGANVLTF.

CDR3 DNA sequence: TGTGCCAGCATGGGGGACAGGTTCGTCAATGAGCAGTTCTTC. Its translation is CASMGDRFVNEQFF. This chain connects TRBV2 to TRBJ2-1, with 8 bases that match TRBD1. Germline CDR1 reads SNHLY; CDR2 reads FYNNEI. Trimming at V came to 7 bases and at J to 6 bases, leaving 8 bases not matched to a gene. The CDR3 contains 14 residues.

The chain employs TRBV6-5 and TRBJ1-3; 8 bases match TRBD1. The CDR3 extends over 16 amino acids. Germline trimming cut 2 bases from V and 1 base from J; bases unmatched to any gene: 4. CDR1 is MNHEY, CDR2 SVGAGI, per germline. The CDR3 here is CASSYRRTGSGNTIYF. The DNA of the CDR3 is TGTGCCAGCAGTTACCGCCGGACAGGGTCTGGAAACACCATATATTTT.

The rearrangement joins TRBV11-2 to TRBJ2-3; TRBD1 aligns across 8 bases. CDR3 length equals 13 residues. The germline CDR1 and CDR2 sequences are SGHAT and FQNNGV. The J segment lost 4 bases and the V segment lost 4 bases, leaving 1 base of the junction unmatched. Here the CDR3 reads CASSWTGPDTQYF. The CDR3 coding sequence is TGTGCCAGCAGCTGGACAGGGCCAGATACGCAGTATTTT. The full variable domain, with the rest looked up from reference TRBV11-2 and TRBJ2-3, is EAGVAQSPRYKIIEKRQSVAFWCNPISGHATLYWYQQILGQGPKLLIQFQNNGVVDDSQLPKDRFSAERLKGVDSTLKIQPAKLEDSAVYLCASSWTGPDTQYFGPGTRLTVL.

This sequence joins TRBV19 and TRBJ1-2; D may be TRBD1 (6 bases). With 6 bases removed from V and 4 bases from J, the gap between germline ends came to 9 bases. Germline CDR1 reads LNHDA; CDR2 reads SQIVND (reference sequence). CDR3 length equals 12 residues. CDR3 residues: CASRSGAYGYTF. CDR3 coding DNA: TGTGCCAGTAGATCAGGGGCCTATGGCTACACCTTC.